This passage covers 17 T cell receptor beta chains from one sample sequenced in a study of response to subunit inactivated influenza vaccine. TCRdb used MiXCR to reprocess the RT-PCR reads, holding one entry per CDR3 protein. Among 550,000 to 800,000 distinct CDR3 sequences, approximately 13% were seen once, and the ten largest hold around 7.3%. Material: PBMCs from blood, obtained around two weeks before vaccination. These receptors were obtained from a man in his forties or fifties who received an inactivated influenza vaccine.

The V and J genes are TRBV3-1 and TRBJ2-3, with 12 bases aligning to TRBD2. CDR3 length: 18 amino acids. Losses at the gene ends were 4 bases for V and 1 base for J; bases not matched to a gene: 9. Germline-derived CDR1 and CDR2 are LGHDT and YNNKEL (reference sequence). The CDR3 spells CASSPLAGGLLGTDTQYF. The CDR3 coding sequence is TGTGCCAGCAGCCCACTAGCGGGAGGCCTTCTCGGCACAGATACGCAGTATTTT.

This clonotype has only a few counts. The chain recombines TRBV7-9 with TRBJ2-1; TRBD2 matches at 9 bases. Germline V gives CDR1 SEHNR, CDR2 FQNEAQ (reference sequence). The V and J ends lost 6 bases and 2 bases, in that order; junction bases with no gene match: 5. The CDR3 runs to 15 residues. DNA of the CDR3: TGTGCCAGCAGGAGGATAGCGGGGGCCTACAATGAGCAGTTCTTC. This codes for CASRRIAGAYNEQFF.

The chain joins TRBV4-2 to TRBJ2-5; the match to TRBD2 covers 12 bases. Germline CDR1 reads LGHNA; CDR2 reads YNFKEQ. Trimming took 2 bases from V and 5 from J; bases not matched to a gene: 9. CDR3 length: 17 amino acids. CDR3 sequence reads: CASSQLPSGGAGETQYF. The CDR3 bases are TGTGCCAGCAGCCAATTACCTAGCGGGGGGGCCGGGGAGACCCAGTACTTC.

This clonotype was counted between two and nine times. In nucleotides, the CDR3 is TGTGCCAGCTCACCACCGGCGGACAGTTACAATGAGCAGTTCTTC. It codes for CASSPPADSYNEQFF. The chain carries TRBV18 and TRBJ2-1, with a possible D match to TRBD1 (6 bases). Per germline, CDR1 KGHSH and CDR2 LQKENI. Trimming pared 0 bases from V and 4 bases from J, leaving 10 bases between. The CDR3 spans 15 residues. The complete variable domain, with remaining parts taken from reference TRBV18 and TRBJ2-1, reads NAGVMQNPRHLVRRRGQEARLRCSPMKGHSHVYWYRQLPEEGLKFMVYLQKENIIDESGMPKERFSAEFPKEGPSILRIQQVVRGDSAAYFCASSPPADSYNEQFFGPGTRLTVL.

This clonotype was seen a handful of times. The rearrangement uses TRBV5-6 and TRBJ1-1, with TRBD1 identical over 8 bases. Germline CDR1 and CDR2: SGHDT and YYEEEE. V lost 0 bases to trimming and J lost 1 base; unmatched junction nucleotides: 5. This CDR3 has 16 residues. The CDR3 DNA sequence: TGTGCCAGCAGCTTGGAATTCGGACAGGGGAACACTGAAGCTTTCTTT. Its protein product is CASSLEFGQGNTEAFF.

V gene TRBV19 combines with J gene TRBJ2-3, with D perhaps TRBD1 (6 bases). In germline, CDR1 is LNHDA, CDR2 SQIVND (reference sequence). The CDR3 runs to 14 residues. V lost 7 bases and J 2 bases, leaving 13 bases between the germline ends. The CDR3 protein is CASKMDRDTDTQYF. As DNA, the CDR3 is TGTGCCAGTAAAATGGACAGAGACACAGATACGCAGTATTTT.

The V gene is TRBV12-3 or TRBV12-4, the J gene TRBJ2-5, with 7 nucleotides matching TRBD2. CDR3 size: 14 residues. The V and J ends lost 5 bases and 4 bases, in that order; junction bases with no gene match: 7. The CDR3 here is CASSHPGGRETQYF. CDR3 DNA sequence: TGTGCCAGCAGTCACCCGGGAGGTCGAGAGACCCAGTACTTC.

The gene calls are TRBV28 and TRBJ2-6, with a tentative D call TRBD2 (5 bases). V was shortened by 3 bases and J by 0 bases, with 12 bases between the two germline ends. The CDR3 spans 17 residues. CDR1 and CDR2 (germline): MDHEN, SYDVKM. The CDR3 DNA reads as TGTGCCAGCAGTTTGGACGGACTCCCCTCTGGGGCCAACGTCCTGACTTTC. Its protein product is CASSLDGLPSGANVLTF.

The CDR3, as DNA: TGTGCCAGCAGTTTGATACAGGGTCGCACAGATACGCAGTATTTT. Protein sequence: CASSLIQGRTDTQYF. This chain links TRBV27 with TRBJ2-3, with D possibly TRBD1 on 6 matching bases. Trimming removed 3 bases at V and 1 base at J, with 11 bases between. The CDR3 sequence is 15 residues long. Germline assignment: CDR1 MNHEY and CDR2 SMNVEV (reference sequence).

This clonotype was observed a few times. The CDR3 nucleotides read TGTGCCAGCAGCTTAACTAGGAGACTAGGGGGAGGCGAGCAGTACTTC. This translates into CASSLTRRLGGGEQYF. V gene TRBV7-9 combines with J gene TRBJ2-7; D is tentatively TRBD1 or TRBD2 (6 bases each). Germline CDR1 is SEHNR and CDR2 is FQNEAQ (reference sequence). Trimming took 2 bases from V and 6 from J, leaving 20 bases between them. The length of the CDR3 is 16 residues.

This clonotype was observed a handful of times. The DNA for the CDR3 is TGCAGTGCTAGAGATCTGAGACGGGAGGCAGATACGCAGTATTTT. Translation gives CSARDLRREADTQYF. The chain carries TRBV20-1 and TRBJ2-3, with TRBD2 matching 7 bases. Germline V gene sequence: CDR1 DFQATT, CDR2 SNEGSKA (reference sequence). The CDR3 contains 15 residues. Trimming at V came to 0 bases and at J to 4 bases, leaving 7 bases not matched to a gene.

The V gene is TRBV7-2, the J gene TRBJ1-2; 8 bases agree with TRBD1. The germline V gene encodes CDR1 SGHTA and CDR2 FQGNSA. The CDR3 contains 15 residues. With 5 bases clipped from V and 6 bases from J, the junction kept 11 bases outside the gene matches. In nucleotides, the CDR3 is TGTGCCAGCAGCAGACAGGGGCTTCGGATCGATGGCTACACCTTC. Translating it yields CASSRQGLRIDGYTF.

This clonotype was found a few times. This chain connects TRBV12-3 or TRBV12-4 to TRBJ2-4; the D is unclear. Trimming took 3 bases from V and 11 from J, leaving 11 bases between them. The CDR3 runs to 12 residues. CDR3 sequence (DNA): TGTGCCAGCAGTTTTGGGCCCAAACTTCAGTACTTC. This codes for CASSFGPKLQYF.

Only a few counts were recorded for this clonotype. V gene TRBV12-3 or TRBV12-4 combines with J gene TRBJ2-5; possibly TRBD2 for D (5 bases). This CDR3 contains 14 residues. V lost 3 bases, J lost 4 bases, and 12 bases lay in between. As DNA, the CDR3 is TGTGCCAGCAGTTTGTTCGGGGTAATAGAGACCCAGTACTTC. Protein: CASSLFGVIETQYF.

J is TRBJ1-2 and V is TRBV6-4; D unresolved. Germline assignment: CDR1 MRHNA and CDR2 SNTAGT. With 6 bases removed from V and 8 bases from J, the gap between germline ends came to 16 bases. The CDR3 has 13 amino acids. CDR3 sequence: CASRDRFFGGYTF. The CDR3 nucleotides are TGTGCCAGCAGAGACCGTTTTTTTGGAGGCTACACCTTC.

This clonotype was found a few times. The chain recombines TRBV7-2 with TRBJ2-2; no clear D gene. Germline CDR1 reads SGHTA; CDR2 reads FQGNSA. The CDR3 is 13 amino acids. Trimming stripped 2 bases from V and 6 bases from J, with 7 bases between. CDR3 nucleotide sequence: TGTGCCAGCAGCTTACCAGGTCCCGGGGAGCTGTTTTTT. Its translation: CASSLPGPGELFF. Together with reference TRBV7-2 and TRBJ2-2, the CDR3 gives the full variable domain: GAGVSQSPSNKVTEKGKDVELRCDPISGHTALYWYRQSLGQGLEFLIYFQGNSAPDKSGLPSDRFSAERTGGSVSTLTIQRTQQEDSAVYLCASSLPGPGELFFGEGSRLTVL.

The V and J genes are TRBV7-6 and TRBJ1-4; D remains ambiguous. Trimming left V 2 bases short and J 6 bases short, with 7 bases between. This CDR3 contains 13 residues. CDR1 and CDR2 (germline): SGHVS, FNYEAQ. For the CDR3, the DNA is TGTGCCAGCAGCTTAAATGCTTATGAAAAACTGTTTTTT. Its protein is CASSLNAYEKLFF.